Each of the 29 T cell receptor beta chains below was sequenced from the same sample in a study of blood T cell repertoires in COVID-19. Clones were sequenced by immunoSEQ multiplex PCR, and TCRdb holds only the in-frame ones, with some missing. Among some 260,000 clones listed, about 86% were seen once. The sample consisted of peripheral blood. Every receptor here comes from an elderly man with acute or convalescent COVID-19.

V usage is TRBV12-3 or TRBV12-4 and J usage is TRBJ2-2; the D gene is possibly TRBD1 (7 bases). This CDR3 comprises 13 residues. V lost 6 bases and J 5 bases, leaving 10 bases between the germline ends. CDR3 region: CASRQGRTGELFF. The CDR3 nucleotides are TGTGCCAGCAGACAGGGGAGGACCGGGGAGCTGTTTTTT.

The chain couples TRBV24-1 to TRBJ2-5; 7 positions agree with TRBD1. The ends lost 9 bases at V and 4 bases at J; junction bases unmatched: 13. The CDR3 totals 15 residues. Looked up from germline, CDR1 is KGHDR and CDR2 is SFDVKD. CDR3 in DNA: TGTGCCACCGGGGACCCGGGACAGACTATAGAGACCCAGTACTTC. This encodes CATGDPGQTIETQYF.

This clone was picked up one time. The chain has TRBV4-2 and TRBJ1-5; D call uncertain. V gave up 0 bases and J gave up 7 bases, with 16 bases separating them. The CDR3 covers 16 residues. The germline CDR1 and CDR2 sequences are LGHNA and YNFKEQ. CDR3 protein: CASSQDSSGIGQPQHF. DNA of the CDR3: TGTGCCAGCAGCCAAGACTCCTCGGGGATAGGGCAGCCCCAGCATTTT.

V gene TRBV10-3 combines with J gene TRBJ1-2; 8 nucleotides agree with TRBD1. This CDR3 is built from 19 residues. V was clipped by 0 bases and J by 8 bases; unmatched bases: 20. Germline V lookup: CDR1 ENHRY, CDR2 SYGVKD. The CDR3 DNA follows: TGTGCCATCAGTGAGTCCTATCAGGGGGCGACCGGGTGGAGTACGGGCTACACCTTC. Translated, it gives CAISESYQGATGWSTGYTF.

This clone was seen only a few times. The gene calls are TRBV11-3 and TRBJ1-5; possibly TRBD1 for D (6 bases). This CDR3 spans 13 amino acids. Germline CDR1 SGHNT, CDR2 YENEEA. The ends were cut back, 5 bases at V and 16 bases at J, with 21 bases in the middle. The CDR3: CASSPSPTGLKHF. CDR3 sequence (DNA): TGTGCCAGCAGCCCATCCCCGACAGGACTCAAACATTTT.

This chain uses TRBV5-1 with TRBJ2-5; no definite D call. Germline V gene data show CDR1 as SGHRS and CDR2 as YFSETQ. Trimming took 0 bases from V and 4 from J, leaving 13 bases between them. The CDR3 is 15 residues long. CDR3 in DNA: TGCGCCAGCAGCTTGGTTGGCCGGAGAGGAGAGACCCAGTACTTC. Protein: CASSLVGRRGETQYF.

The CDR3: CATSDFSDRGGDEQFF. In nucleotides, the CDR3 is TGTGCCACCAGTGATTTCTCGGACAGGGGTGGCGATGAGCAGTTCTTC. This sequence joins TRBV24-1 and TRBJ2-1; the match to TRBD1 covers 9 bases. CDR1 is KGHDR and CDR2 is SFDVKD in the germline V gene. The CDR3 is made up of 16 amino acids. V shed 1 base and J 8 bases; nucleotides not matched to a gene: 8.

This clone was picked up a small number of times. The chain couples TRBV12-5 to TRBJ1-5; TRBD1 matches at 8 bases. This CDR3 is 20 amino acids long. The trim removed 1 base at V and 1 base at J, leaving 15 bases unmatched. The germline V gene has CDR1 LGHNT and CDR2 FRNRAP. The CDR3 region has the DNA TGTGCTAGTGGTTTGGGCACCAGGGGGCTGCATATAGAAAGCAATCAGCCCCAGCATTTT. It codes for CASGLGTRGLHIESNQPQHF.

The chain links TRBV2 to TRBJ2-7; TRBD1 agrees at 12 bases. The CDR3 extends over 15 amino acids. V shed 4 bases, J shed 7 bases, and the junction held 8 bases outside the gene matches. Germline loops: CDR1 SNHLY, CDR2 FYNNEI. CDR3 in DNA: TGTGCCAGCAGTGCGAATCGGGACAGGGGGCAAGAGCAGTACTTC. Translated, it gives CASSANRDRGQEQYF. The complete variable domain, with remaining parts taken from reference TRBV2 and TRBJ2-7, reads EPEVTQTPSHQVTQMGQEVILRCVPISNHLYFYWYRQILGQKVEFLVSFYNNEISEKSEIFDDQFSVERPDGSNFTLKIRSTKLEDSAMYFCASSANRDRGQEQYFGPGTRLTVT.

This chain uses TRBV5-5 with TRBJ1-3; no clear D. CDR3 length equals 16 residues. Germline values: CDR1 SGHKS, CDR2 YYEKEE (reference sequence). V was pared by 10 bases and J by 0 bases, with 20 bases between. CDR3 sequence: CASSTGSTFSGNTIYF. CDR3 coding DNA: TGTGCCTCCTCCACCGGGTCCACCTTCTCTGGAAACACCATATATTTT.

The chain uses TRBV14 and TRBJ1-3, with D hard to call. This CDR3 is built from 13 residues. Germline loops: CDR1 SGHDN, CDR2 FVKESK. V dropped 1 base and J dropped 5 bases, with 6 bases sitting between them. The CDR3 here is CASSQGLRNTIYF. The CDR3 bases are TGTGCCAGCAGCCAAGGCCTACGAAACACCATATATTTT.

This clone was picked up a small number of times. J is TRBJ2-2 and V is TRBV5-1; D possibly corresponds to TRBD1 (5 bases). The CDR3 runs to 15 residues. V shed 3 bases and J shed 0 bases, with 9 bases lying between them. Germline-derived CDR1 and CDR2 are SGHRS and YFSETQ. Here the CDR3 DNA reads TGCGCCAGCAGCTCGGACACCACGAACACCGGGGAGCTGTTTTTT. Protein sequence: CASSSDTTNTGELFF.

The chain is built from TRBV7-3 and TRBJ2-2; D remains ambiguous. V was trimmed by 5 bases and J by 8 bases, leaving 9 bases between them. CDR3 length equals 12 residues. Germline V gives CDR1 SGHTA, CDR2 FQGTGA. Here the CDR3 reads CASSAEAGELFF. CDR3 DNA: TGTGCCAGCAGCGCTGAGGCGGGGGAGCTGTTTTTT.

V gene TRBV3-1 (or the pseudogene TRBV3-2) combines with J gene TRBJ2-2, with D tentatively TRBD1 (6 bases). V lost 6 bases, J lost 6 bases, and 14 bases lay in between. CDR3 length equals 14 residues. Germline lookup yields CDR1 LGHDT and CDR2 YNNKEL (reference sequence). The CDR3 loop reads CASRGALVAGELFF. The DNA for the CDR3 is TGTGCCAGCAGGGGGGCCCTTGTCGCCGGGGAGCTGTTTTTT.

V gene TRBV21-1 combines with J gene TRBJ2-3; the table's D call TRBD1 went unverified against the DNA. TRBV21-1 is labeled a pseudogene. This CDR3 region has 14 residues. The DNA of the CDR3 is TGTGCCAGCGGCCGGGACAGGAGATACTCTACGCAGTATTTT. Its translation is CASGRDRRYSTQYF.

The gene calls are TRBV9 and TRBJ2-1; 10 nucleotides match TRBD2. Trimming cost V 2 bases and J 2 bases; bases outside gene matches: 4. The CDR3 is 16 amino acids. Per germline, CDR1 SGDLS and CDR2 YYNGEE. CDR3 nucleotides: TGTGCCAGCAGCGTTAGCGGGGGGAGAACCTACAATGAGCAGTTCTTC. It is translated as CASSVSGGRTYNEQFF.

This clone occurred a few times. Here the CDR3 reads CASSYLPRRGEYF. The CDR3 region has the DNA TGTGCCAGCAGCTACCTGCCCCGGCGGGGGGAGTACTTC. The chain recombines TRBV28 with TRBJ2-7, with 8 nucleotides matching TRBD2. This CDR3 region has 13 residues. The V and J ends lost 6 bases and 11 bases, in that order; junction bases with no gene match: 12. Germline V gives CDR1 MDHEN, CDR2 SYDVKM. The full variable domain, in which reference TRBV28 and TRBJ2-7 provide the parts outside the CDR3, is DVKVTQSSRYLVKRTGEKVFLECVQDMDHENMFWYRQDPGLGLRLIYFSYDVKMKEKGDIPEGYSVSREKKERFSLILESASTNQTSMYLCASSYLPRRGEYFGPGTRLTVT.

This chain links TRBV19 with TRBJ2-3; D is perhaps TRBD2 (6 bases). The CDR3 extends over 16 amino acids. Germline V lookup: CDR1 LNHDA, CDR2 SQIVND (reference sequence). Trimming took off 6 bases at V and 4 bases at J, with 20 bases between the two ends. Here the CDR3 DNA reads TGTGCCAGTAGCAAACGGAGGGCCCCTGACCCAGATACGCAGTATTTT. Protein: CASSKRRAPDPDTQYF.

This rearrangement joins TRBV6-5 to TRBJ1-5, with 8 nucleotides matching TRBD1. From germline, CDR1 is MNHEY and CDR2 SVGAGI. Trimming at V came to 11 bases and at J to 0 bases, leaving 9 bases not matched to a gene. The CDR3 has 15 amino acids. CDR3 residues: CASGTGSYSNQPQHF. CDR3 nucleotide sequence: TGTGCCTCGGGGACAGGCTCATATAGCAATCAGCCCCAGCATTTT.

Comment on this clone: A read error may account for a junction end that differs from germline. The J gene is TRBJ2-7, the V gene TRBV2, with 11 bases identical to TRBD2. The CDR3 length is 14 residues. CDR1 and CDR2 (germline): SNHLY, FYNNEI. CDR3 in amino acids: CASIGLPPSGRLLF. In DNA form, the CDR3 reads TGTGCCAGCATAGGCCTTCCTCCTAGCGGGAGGCTTCTCTTC.

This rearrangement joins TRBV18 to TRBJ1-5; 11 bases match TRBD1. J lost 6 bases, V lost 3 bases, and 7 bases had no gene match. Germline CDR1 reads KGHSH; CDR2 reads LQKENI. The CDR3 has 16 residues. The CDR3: CASSPQDRGQGQPQHF. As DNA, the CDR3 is TGTGCCAGCTCACCTCAGGACAGGGGGCAGGGTCAGCCCCAGCATTTT.

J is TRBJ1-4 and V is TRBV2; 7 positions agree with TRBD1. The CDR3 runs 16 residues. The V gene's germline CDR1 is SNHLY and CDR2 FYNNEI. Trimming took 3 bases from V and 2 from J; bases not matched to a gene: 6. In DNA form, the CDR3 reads TGTGCCAGCAGTGACCCCCGACAGGGCACTAATGAAAAACTGTTTTTT. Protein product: CASSDPRQGTNEKLFF.

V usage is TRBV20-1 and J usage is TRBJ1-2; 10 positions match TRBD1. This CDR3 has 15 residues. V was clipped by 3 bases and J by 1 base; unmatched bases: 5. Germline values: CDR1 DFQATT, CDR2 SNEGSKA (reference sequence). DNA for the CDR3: TGCAGTGCTAGTGACAGGGGGCCATTTAACTATGGCTACACCTTC. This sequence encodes CSASDRGPFNYGYTF.

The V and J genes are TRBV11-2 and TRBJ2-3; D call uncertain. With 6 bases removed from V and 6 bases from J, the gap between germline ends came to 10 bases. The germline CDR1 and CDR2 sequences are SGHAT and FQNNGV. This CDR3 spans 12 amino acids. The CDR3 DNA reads TGTGCCAGCAGTCCCTCAGTTGATACGCAGTATTTT. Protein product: CASSPSVDTQYF. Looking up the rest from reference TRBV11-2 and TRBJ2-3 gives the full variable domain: EAGVAQSPRYKIIEKRQSVAFWCNPISGHATLYWYQQILGQGPKLLIQFQNNGVVDDSQLPKDRFSAERLKGVDSTLKIQPAKLEDSAVYLCASSPSVDTQYFGPGTRLTVL.

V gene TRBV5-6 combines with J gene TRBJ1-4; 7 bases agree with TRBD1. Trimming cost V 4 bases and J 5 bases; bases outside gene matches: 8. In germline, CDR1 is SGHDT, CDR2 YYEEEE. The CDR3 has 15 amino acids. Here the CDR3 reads CASSPIDRANEKLFF. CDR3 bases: TGTGCCAGCAGCCCTATTGACAGGGCCAATGAAAAACTGTTTTTT.

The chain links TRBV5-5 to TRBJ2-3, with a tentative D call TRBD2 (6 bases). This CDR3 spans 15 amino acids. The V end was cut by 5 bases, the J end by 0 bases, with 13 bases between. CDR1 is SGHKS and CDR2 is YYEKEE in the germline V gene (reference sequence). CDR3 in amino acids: CASSRDFTSTDTQYF. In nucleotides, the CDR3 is TGTGCCAGCAGTCGGGACTTTACTAGCACAGATACGCAGTATTTT.

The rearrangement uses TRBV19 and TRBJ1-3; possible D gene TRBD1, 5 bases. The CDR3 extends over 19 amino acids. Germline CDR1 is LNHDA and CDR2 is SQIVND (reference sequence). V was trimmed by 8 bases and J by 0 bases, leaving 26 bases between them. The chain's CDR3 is CASPSGGEQIASSGNTIYF. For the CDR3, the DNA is TGTGCCAGTCCCTCGGGGGGGGAGCAGATAGCGAGCTCTGGAAACACCATATATTTT. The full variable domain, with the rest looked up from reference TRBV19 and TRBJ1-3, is DGGITQSPKYLFRKEGQNVTLSCEQNLNHDAMYWYRQDPGQGLRLIYYSQIVNDFQKGDIAEGYSVSREKKESFPLTVTSAQKNPTAFYLCASPSGGEQIASSGNTIYFGEGSWLTVV.

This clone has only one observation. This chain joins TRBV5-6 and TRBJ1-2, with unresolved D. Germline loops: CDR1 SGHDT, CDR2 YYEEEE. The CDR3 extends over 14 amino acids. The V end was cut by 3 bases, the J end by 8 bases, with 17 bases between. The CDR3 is CASSSWSTLKGYTF. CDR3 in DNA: TGTGCCAGCAGCTCCTGGAGCACTTTAAAAGGCTACACCTTC.

The CDR3 sequence is CSVEVLGGAGYTF. The CDR3 bases are TGCAGCGTTGAAGTCCTCGGAGGGGCCGGCTACACCTTC. This chain uses TRBV29-1 with TRBJ1-2; D perhaps matches TRBD1 (5 bases). From germline, CDR1 is SQVTM and CDR2 ANQGSEA. CDR3 size: 13 residues. V was shortened by 1 base and J by 8 bases, with 14 bases between the two germline ends.